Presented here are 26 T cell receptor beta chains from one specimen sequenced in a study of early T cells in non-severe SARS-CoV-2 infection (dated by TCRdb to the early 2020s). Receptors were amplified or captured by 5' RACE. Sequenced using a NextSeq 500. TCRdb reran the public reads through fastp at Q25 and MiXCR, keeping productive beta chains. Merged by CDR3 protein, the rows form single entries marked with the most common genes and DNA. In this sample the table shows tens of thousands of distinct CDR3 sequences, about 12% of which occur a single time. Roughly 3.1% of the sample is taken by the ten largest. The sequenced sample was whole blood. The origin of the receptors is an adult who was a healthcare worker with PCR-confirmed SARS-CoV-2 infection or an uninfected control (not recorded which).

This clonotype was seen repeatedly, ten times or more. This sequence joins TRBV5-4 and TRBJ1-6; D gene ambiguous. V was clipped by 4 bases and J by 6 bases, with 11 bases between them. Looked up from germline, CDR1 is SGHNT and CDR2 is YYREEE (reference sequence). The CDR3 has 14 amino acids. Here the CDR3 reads CASSTSASNSPLHF. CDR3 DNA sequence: TGTGCCAGCAGCACTTCAGCGTCTAATTCACCCCTCCACTTT.

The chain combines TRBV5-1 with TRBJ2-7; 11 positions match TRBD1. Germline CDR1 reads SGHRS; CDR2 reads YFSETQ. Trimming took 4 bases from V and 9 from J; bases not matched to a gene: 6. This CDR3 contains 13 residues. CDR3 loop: CASSRDRGAVQYF. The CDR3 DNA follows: TGCGCCAGCAGCCGGGACAGGGGGGCTGTGCAGTACTTC.

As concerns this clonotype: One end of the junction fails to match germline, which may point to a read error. The CDR3 loop is CACSSTRGYPSYEQYF. CDR3 DNA sequence: TGTGCCTGCAGTTCAACCAGGGGCTACCCCTCCTACGAGCAGTACTTC. J is TRBJ2-7 and V is TRBV28; D may be TRBD1 (6 bases). The V gene's germline CDR1 is MDHEN and CDR2 SYDVKM. CDR3 length equals 16 residues. Full variable domain (outside the CDR3, taken from reference TRBV28 and TRBJ2-7): DVKVTQSSRYLVKRTGEKVFLECVQDMDHENMFWYRQDPGLGLRLIYFSYDVKMKEKGDIPEGYSVSREKKERFSLILESASTNQTSMYLCACSSTRGYPSYEQYFGPGTRLTVT.

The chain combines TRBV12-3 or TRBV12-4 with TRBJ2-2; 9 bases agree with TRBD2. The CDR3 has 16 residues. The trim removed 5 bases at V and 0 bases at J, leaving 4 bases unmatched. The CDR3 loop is CASSPRLAANTGELFF. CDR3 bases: TGTGCCAGCAGTCCCAGACTAGCGGCGAACACCGGGGAGCTGTTTTTT.

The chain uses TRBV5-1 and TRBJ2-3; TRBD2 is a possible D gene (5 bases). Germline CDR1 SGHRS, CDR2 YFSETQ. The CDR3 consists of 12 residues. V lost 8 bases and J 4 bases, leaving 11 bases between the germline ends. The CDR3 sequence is CASSVLADTQYF. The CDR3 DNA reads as TGCGCCAGTAGCGTCCTGGCAGATACGCAGTATTTT.

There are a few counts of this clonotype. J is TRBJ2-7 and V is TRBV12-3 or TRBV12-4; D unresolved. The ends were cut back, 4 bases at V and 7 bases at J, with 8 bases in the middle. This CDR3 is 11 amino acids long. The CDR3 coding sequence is TGTGCCAGCAGTTCCCCCGGTGAGCAGTACTTC. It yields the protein CASSSPGEQYF.

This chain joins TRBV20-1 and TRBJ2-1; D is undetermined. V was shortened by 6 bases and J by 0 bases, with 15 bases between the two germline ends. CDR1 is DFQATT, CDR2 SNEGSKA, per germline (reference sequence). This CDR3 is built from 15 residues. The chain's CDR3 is CSAALSPSSYNEQFF. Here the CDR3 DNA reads TGCAGTGCCGCCTTGTCTCCGAGCTCCTACAATGAGCAGTTCTTC.

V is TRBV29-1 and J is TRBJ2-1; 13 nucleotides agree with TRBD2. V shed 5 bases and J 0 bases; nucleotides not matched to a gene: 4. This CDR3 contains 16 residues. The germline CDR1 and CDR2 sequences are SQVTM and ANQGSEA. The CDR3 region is CSVWTSGSRSYNEQFF. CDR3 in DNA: TGCAGCGTTTGGACTAGCGGGAGTCGCTCCTACAATGAGCAGTTCTTC.

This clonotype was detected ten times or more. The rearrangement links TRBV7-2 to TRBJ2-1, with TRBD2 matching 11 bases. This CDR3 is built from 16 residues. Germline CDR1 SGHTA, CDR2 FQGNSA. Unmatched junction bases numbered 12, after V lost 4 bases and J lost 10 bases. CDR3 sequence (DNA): TGTGCCAGCAGCTCCCTTAGCGGGAGGGCCGGGGAGGAGCAGTTCTTC. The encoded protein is CASSSLSGRAGEEQFF.

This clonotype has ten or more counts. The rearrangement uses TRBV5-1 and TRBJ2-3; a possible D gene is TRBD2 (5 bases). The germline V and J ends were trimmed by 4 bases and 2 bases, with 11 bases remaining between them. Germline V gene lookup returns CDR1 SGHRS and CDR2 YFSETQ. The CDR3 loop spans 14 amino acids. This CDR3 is CASSDTGNTDTQYF. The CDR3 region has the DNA TGCGCCAGCAGCGATACGGGGAACACAGATACGCAGTATTTT.

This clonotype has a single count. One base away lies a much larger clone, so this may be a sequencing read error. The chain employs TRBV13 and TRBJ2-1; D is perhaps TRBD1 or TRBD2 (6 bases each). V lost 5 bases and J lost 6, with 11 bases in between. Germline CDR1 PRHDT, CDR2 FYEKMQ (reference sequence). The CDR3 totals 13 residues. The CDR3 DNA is TGTGCCAGCAGCACCTGGGGGGCCAATGAGCAGTTCTTC. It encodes CASSTWGANEQFF.

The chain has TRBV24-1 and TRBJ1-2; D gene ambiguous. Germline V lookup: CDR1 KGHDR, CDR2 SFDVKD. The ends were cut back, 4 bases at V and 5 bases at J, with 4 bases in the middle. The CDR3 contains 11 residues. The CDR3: CATSDEYGYTF. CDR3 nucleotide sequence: TGTGCCACCAGTGACGAATATGGCTACACCTTC.

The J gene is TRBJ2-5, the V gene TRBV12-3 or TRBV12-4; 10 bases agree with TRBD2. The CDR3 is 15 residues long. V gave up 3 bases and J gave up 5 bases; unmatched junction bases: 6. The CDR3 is CASSFGLAGVETQYF. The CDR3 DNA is TGTGCCAGCAGTTTCGGGCTAGCGGGGGTGGAGACCCAGTACTTC.

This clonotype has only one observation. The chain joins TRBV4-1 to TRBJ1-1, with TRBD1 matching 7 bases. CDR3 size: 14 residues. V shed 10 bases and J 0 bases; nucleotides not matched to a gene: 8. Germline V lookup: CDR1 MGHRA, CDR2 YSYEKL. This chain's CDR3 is CANRGRTVNTEAFF. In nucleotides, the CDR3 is TGCGCCAACAGGGGACGGACAGTGAACACTGAAGCTTTCTTT.

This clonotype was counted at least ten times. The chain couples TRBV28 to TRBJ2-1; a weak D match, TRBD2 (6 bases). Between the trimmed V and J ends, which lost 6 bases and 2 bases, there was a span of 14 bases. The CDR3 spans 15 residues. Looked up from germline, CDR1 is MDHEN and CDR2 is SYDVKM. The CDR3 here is CASSGGSDPYNEQFF. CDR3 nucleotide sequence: TGTGCCAGCAGCGGGGGTAGCGACCCCTACAATGAGCAGTTCTTC.

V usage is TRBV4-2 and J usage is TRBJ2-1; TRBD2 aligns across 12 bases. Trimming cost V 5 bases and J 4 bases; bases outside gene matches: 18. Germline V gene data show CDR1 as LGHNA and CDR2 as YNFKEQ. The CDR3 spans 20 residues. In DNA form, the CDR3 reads TGTGCCAGCAGCGCCAGCCAGGGGGCGAGGACTAGCGGGAAGTACAATGAGCAGTTCTTC. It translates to CASSASQGARTSGKYNEQFF.

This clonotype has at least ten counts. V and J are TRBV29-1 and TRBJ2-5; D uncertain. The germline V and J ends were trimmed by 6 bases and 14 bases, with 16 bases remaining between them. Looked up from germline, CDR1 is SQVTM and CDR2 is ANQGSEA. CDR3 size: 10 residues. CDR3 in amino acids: CSVKMPIPYF. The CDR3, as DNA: TGCAGCGTGAAGATGCCCATTCCCTACTTC.

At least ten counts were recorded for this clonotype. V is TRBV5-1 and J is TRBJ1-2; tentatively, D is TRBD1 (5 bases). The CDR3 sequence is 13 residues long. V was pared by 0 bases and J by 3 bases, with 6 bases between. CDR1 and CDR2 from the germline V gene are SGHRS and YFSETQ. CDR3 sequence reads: CASSLGGDYGYTF. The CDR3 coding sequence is TGCGCCAGCAGCTTGGGAGGGGACTATGGCTACACCTTC.

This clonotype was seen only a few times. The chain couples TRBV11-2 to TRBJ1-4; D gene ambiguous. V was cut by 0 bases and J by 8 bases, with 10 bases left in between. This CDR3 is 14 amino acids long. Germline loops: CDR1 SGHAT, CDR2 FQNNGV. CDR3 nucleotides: TGTGCCAGCAGCTTAGATCGAACGAAGGAAAAACTGTTTTTT. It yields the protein CASSLDRTKEKLFF.

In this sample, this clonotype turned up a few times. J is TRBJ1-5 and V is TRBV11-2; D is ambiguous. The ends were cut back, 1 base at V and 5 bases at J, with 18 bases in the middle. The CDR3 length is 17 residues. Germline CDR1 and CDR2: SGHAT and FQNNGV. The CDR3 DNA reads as TGTGCCAGCAGCTTAGCCGGGCAGCTTCACTTTCATCAGCCCCAGCATTTT. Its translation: CASSLAGQLHFHQPQHF.

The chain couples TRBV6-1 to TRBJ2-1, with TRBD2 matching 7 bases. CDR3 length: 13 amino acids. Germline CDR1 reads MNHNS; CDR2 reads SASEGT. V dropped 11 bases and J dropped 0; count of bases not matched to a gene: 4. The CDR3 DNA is TGTGCCGCGCGGGGGAGCTCCTACAATGAGCAGTTCTTC. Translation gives CAARGSSYNEQFF.

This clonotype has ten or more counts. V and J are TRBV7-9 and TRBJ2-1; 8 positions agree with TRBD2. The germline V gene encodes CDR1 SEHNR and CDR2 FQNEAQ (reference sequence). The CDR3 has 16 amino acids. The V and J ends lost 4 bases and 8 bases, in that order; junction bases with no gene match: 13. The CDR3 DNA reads TGTGCCAGCAGCTCCCAGAGCGGGAGCCCCGCCGATGAGCAGTTCTTC. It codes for CASSSQSGSPADEQFF. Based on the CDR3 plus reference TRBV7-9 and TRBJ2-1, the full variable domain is DTGVSQNPRHKITKRGQNVTFRCDPISEHNRLYWYRQTLGQGPEFLTYFQNEAQLEKSRLLSDRFSAERPKGSFSTLEIQRTEQGDSAMYLCASSSQSGSPADEQFFGPGTRLTVL.

CDR3 loop: CASSLGLAASTDTQYF. Here the CDR3 DNA reads TGTGCCAGCAGCCTCGGACTAGCGGCGAGCACAGATACGCAGTATTTT. The chain recombines TRBV7-3 with TRBJ2-3; 10 bases fit TRBD2. The CDR3 totals 16 residues. With 5 bases clipped from V and 0 bases from J, the junction kept 5 bases outside the gene matches. Germline CDR1 SGHTA, CDR2 FQGTGA.

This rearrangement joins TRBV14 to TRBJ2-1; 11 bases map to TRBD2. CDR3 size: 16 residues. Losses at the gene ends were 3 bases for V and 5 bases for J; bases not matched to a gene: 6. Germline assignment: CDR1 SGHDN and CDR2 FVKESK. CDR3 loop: CASSQAGTSGDNEQFF. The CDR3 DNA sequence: TGTGCCAGCAGCCAGGCAGGGACTAGCGGCGACAATGAGCAGTTCTTC.

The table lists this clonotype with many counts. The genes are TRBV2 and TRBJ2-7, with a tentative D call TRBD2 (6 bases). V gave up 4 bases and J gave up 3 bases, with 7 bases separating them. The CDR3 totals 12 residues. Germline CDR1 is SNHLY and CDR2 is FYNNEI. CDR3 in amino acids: CASSGLVYEQYF. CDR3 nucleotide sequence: TGTGCCAGCAGTGGACTAGTCTACGAGCAGTACTTC.

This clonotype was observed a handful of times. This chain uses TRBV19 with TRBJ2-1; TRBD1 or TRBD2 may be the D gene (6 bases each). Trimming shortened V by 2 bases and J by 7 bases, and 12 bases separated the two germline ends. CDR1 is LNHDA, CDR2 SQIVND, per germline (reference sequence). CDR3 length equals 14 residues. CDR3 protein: CASSIWPGANEQFF. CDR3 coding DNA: TGTGCCAGTAGTATATGGCCGGGGGCGAATGAGCAGTTCTTC.